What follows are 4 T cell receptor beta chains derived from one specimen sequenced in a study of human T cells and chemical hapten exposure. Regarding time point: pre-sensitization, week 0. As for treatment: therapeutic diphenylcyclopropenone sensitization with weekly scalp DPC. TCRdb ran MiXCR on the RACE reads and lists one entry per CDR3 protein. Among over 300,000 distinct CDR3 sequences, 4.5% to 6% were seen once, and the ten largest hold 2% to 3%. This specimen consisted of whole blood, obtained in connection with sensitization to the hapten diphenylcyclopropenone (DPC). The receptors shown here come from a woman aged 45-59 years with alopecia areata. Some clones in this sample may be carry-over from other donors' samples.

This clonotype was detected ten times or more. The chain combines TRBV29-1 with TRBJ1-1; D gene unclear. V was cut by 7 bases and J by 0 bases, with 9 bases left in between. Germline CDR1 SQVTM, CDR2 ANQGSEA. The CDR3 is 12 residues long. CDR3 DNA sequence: TGCAGCGCCACCAATGTGAACACTGAAGCTTTCTTT. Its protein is CSATNVNTEAFF.

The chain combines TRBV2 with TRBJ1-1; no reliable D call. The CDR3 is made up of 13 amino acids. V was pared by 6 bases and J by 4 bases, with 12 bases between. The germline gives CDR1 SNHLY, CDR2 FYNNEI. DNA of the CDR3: TGTGCCAGCAGACTGGCGGATTTCACTGAAGCTTTCTTT. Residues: CASRLADFTEAFF.

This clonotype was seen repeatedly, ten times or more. DNA of the CDR3: TGTGCCAGCAGTTCATCCCCCCGGCTAGCGGGGGGGTTGGGAGGCACAGATACGCAGTATTTT. It specifies CASSSSPRLAGGLGGTDTQYF. The chain joins TRBV7-3 to TRBJ2-3, with TRBD2 matching over 12 bases. The trim removed 6 bases at V and 1 base at J, leaving 20 bases unmatched. This CDR3 contains 21 residues. Germline CDR1 reads SGHTA; CDR2 reads FQGTGA.

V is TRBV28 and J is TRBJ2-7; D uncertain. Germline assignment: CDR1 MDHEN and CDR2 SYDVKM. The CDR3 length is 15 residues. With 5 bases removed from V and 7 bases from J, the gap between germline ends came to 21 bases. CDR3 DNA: TGTGCCAGCAGTCTCCTTAATGCAAACTTGGGAGAGCAGTACTTC. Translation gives CASSLLNANLGEQYF.